These 13 T cell receptor beta chains were all obtained from the same sample, sequenced in a study of T cells in Graves' hyperthyroidism and ophthalmopathy. TCR beta CDR3 regions were amplified from RNA. First-round RT-PCR targeting the TCR CDR3 was performed with the HTBI primer set. Each CDR3 protein gets one entry after TCRdb re-called the multiplex PCR reads with MiXCR. The sample lists a few hundred thousand distinct CDR3 sequences, less than 25% occurring once. Sequenced: blood. The receptors here all came from a woman in her 70s with Graves' ophthalmopathy.

V usage is TRBV10-3 and J usage is TRBJ1-1, with TRBD1 matching 9 bases. The CDR3 contains 14 residues. V gave up 5 bases and J gave up 0 bases; unmatched junction bases: 1. In germline, CDR1 is ENHRY, CDR2 SYGVKD. The CDR3 sequence is CAISRQGVNTEAFF. As DNA, the CDR3 is TGTGCCATCAGTAGACAGGGGGTGAACACTGAAGCTTTCTTT.

This clonotype was seen repeatedly, ten times or more. CDR3 bases: TGTGCCAGCAGACCTTCCGGGACTAGCGGGAGGAGTGAGCAGTTCTTC. Its translation is CASRPSGTSGRSEQFF. This rearrangement joins TRBV12-3 or TRBV12-4 to TRBJ2-1; 15 positions match TRBD2. The CDR3 extends over 16 amino acids. J gave up 9 bases and V 6 bases, and 9 bases lay outside the gene matches.

The chain links TRBV5-1 to TRBJ1-1, with D unresolved. Germline V gene lookup returns CDR1 SGHRS and CDR2 YFSETQ. Trimming shortened V by 0 bases and J by 7 bases, and 10 bases separated the two germline ends. There are 13 residues in the CDR3. CDR3 residues: CASSLAGLSEAFF. The DNA for the CDR3 is TGCGCCAGCAGCTTGGCCGGGCTGAGTGAAGCTTTCTTT.

This clonotype was observed a handful of times. V usage is TRBV30 and J usage is TRBJ2-2; no clear D. The CDR3 loop spans 14 amino acids. CDR1 and CDR2 from the germline V gene are GTSNPN and SVGIG (reference sequence). Between the trimmed V and J ends, which lost 3 bases and 0 bases, there was a span of 8 bases. The CDR3 nucleotides are TGTGCCTGGAGCTTTTACGCGAACACCGGGGAGCTGTTTTTT. This translates into CAWSFYANTGELFF.

This clonotype occurred many times. V is TRBV12-3 or TRBV12-4 and J is TRBJ2-2; no clear D gene. CDR3 length: 13 amino acids. V was shortened by 2 bases and J by 6 bases, with 7 bases between the two germline ends. In DNA form, the CDR3 reads TGTGCCAGCAGTTTAAGTAGCTCCGGGGAGCTGTTTTTT. It is translated as CASSLSSSGELFF.

This clonotype has only a few counts. The chain employs TRBV20-1 and TRBJ2-3, with 7 bases lining up with TRBD2. With 3 bases clipped from V and 0 bases from J, the junction kept 6 bases outside the gene matches. The CDR3 spans 15 residues. CDR1 and CDR2 from the germline V gene are DFQATT and SNEGSKA (reference sequence). CDR3 region: CSASLGGGSTDTQYF. The DNA of the CDR3 is TGCAGTGCTAGTTTGGGGGGGGGGAGCACAGATACGCAGTATTTT.

The chain joins TRBV30 to TRBJ2-2; D uncertain. V was pared by 5 bases and J by 3 bases, with 4 bases between. This CDR3 is built from 11 residues. Germline V gives CDR1 GTSNPN, CDR2 SVGIG (reference sequence). The chain's CDR3 is CAWGYTGELFF. The DNA for the CDR3 is TGTGCCTGGGGGTACACCGGGGAGCTGTTTTTT.

This clonotype turned up a few times. This rearrangement joins TRBV20-1 to TRBJ2-3, with 12 bases fitting TRBD2. Germline V lookup: CDR1 DFQATT, CDR2 SNEGSKA (reference sequence). There are 15 residues in the CDR3. With 3 bases clipped from V and 2 bases from J, the junction kept 3 bases outside the gene matches. The DNA of the CDR3 is TGCAGTGCTAGGGGACTAGCGGGTACCACAGATACGCAGTATTTT. Its protein product is CSARGLAGTTDTQYF.

Comments on this clonotype: This sequence may be a read error, since a much larger clone differs from it by one base. This chain connects TRBV6-2 or TRBV6-3 to TRBJ1-6; D unclear. The CDR3 has 14 amino acids. CDR1 is MNHEY, CDR2 SVGEGT, per germline. The DNA of the CDR3 is TGTGTCAGCAGTCAACCGGGATCAAATTCACCCCTCCACTTT. Translating gives CVSSQPGSNSPLHF.

This clonotype has only a few counts. This rearrangement joins TRBV11-2 to TRBJ2-1; the D is unclear. The CDR3 consists of 16 residues. The V gene lost 1 base and the J gene lost 5 bases, with 15 bases spanning the gap. CDR1 SGHAT and CDR2 FQNNGV come from the germline V gene. The CDR3 sequence is CASSLAEIGPHNEQFF. The CDR3 bases are TGTGCCAGCAGCTTAGCAGAAATCGGCCCCCACAATGAGCAGTTCTTC.

The chain has TRBV18 and TRBJ2-1; possible D gene TRBD2, 7 bases. Germline CDR1 is KGHSH and CDR2 is LQKENI. This CDR3 has 13 residues. With 3 bases removed from V and 5 bases from J, the gap between germline ends came to 8 bases. The CDR3 reads CASSPGGHNEQFF. CDR3 DNA: TGTGCCAGCTCACCGGGGGGGCACAATGAGCAGTTCTTC.

This clonotype was seen many times. This sequence joins TRBV7-6 and TRBJ2-3; D is unresolved. Germline lookup yields CDR1 SGHVS and CDR2 FNYEAQ. The CDR3 is made up of 17 amino acids. Trimming shortened V by 5 bases and J by 1 base, and 19 bases separated the two germline ends. For the CDR3, the DNA is TGTGCCAGCAGCGCCCCCTCAGGCGGTTGGGGCACAGATACGCAGTATTTT. It translates to CASSAPSGGWGTDTQYF.

V is TRBV27 and J is TRBJ1-2; D perhaps matches TRBD1 (6 bases). The CDR3 consists of 13 residues. Trimming left V 10 bases short and J 2 bases short, with 14 bases between. Germline V gene data show CDR1 as MNHEY and CDR2 as SMNVEV (reference sequence). CDR3 nucleotides: TGTGCCACCAAAAACCAGGGGAACTATGGCTACACCTTC. Its protein product is CATKNQGNYGYTF.